The next 24 T cell receptor beta chains were all read from a single sample in a study of T cells in Graves' hyperthyroidism and ophthalmopathy. From RNA transcripts, TCR beta CDR3 regions were amplified. The HTBI set primed first-round TCR CDR3 RT-PCR. From the multiplex PCR reads, TCRdb called clonotypes with MiXCR, one entry per CDR3 protein. The table shows over 700,000 distinct CDR3 sequences, with around 38% occurring only once. Sample: blood. These receptors all stem from a young man with Graves' hyperthyroidism.

This clonotype was recorded at least ten times. The rearrangement uses TRBV10-3 and TRBJ1-2, with D perhaps matching TRBD1 (6 bases). From germline, CDR1 is ENHRY and CDR2 SYGVKD. The CDR3 length is 16 residues. V was shortened by 0 bases and J by 6 bases, with 17 bases between the two germline ends. The DNA of the CDR3 is TGTGCCATCAGTGAGTCGGGGGGGCGCGGGGATCATGGCTACACCTTC. Protein product: CAISESGGRGDHGYTF.

The J gene is TRBJ2-5, the V gene TRBV7-9; 8 nucleotides agree with TRBD1. This CDR3 is built from 13 residues. The junction had 6 bases not matched to a gene; V was cut back by 5 bases and J by 7 bases. From germline, CDR1 is SEHNR and CDR2 FQNEAQ (reference sequence). The DNA for the CDR3 is TGTGCCAGCAGCGATGGGGGGACAGGGACCCAGTACTTC. Protein product: CASSDGGTGTQYF.

J is TRBJ1-1 and V is TRBV29-1, with D hard to call. Germline V gene lookup returns CDR1 SQVTM and CDR2 ANQGSEA. The V end lost 6 bases, the J end lost 1 base, and 12 bases lay between the germline ends. The CDR3 consists of 13 residues. CDR3 in amino acids: CSVPGGRNTEAFF. Here the CDR3 DNA reads TGCAGCGTCCCCGGAGGGAGGAACACTGAAGCTTTCTTT.

This clonotype was seen ten or more times. This chain uses TRBV20-1 with TRBJ2-5; 8 bases match TRBD1. This CDR3 is 15 amino acids long. The germline gives CDR1 DFQATT, CDR2 SNEGSKA (reference sequence). With V trimmed by 1 base and J by 4 bases, 8 bases remained unmatched. The CDR3 here is CSARGAGQDLETQYF. The CDR3 DNA sequence: TGCAGTGCTAGAGGCGCGGGACAGGACCTAGAGACCCAGTACTTC.

The rearrangement uses TRBV20-1 and TRBJ1-1; D remains ambiguous. The V and J ends lost 6 bases and 7 bases respectively, with 18 bases between them. The CDR3 has 13 residues. Germline V gene lookup returns CDR1 DFQATT and CDR2 SNEGSKA (reference sequence). The CDR3 protein is CSARGILAVEAFF. The CDR3 DNA sequence: TGCAGTGCCCGCGGGATCTTGGCCGTTGAAGCTTTCTTT.

In the case of this clonotype: Compared with germline, one end of the junction differs, possibly owing to a read error. The chain has TRBV4-1 and TRBJ2-5; tentatively, D is TRBD1 (6 bases). The CDR3 length is 18 residues. In germline, CDR1 is MGHRA, CDR2 YSYEKL. CDR3 DNA sequence: TGCGCCAGCAGCCAAGGTACCGAACCGGACAGAACCCAAGAGGCCCAGTACTTC. Protein product: CASSQGTEPDRTQEAQYF.

This chain connects TRBV25-1 to TRBJ1-6; possible D gene TRBD1, 5 bases. V was clipped by 7 bases and J by 7 bases, with 14 bases between them. The CDR3 consists of 14 residues. Germline V gives CDR1 MGHDK, CDR2 SYGVNS. CDR3 in amino acids: CASNVGDPNSPLHF. The CDR3 DNA sequence: TGTGCCAGCAACGTAGGGGACCCAAATTCACCCCTCCACTTT. The complete variable domain, with remaining parts taken from reference TRBV25-1 and TRBJ1-6, reads EADIYQTPRYLVIGTGKKITLECSQTMGHDKMYWYQQDPGMELHLIHYSYGVNSTEKGDLSSESTVSRIRTEHFPLTLESARPSHTSQYLCASNVGDPNSPLHFGNGTRLTVT.

This clonotype was counted many times. This could be a read error, since a much larger clone is one nucleotide away. This sequence joins TRBV11-2 and TRBJ1-2, with D uncertain. This CDR3 is built from 11 residues. Trimming took 6 bases from V and 3 from J, leaving 5 bases between them. From germline, CDR1 is SGHAT and CDR2 FQNNGV. The CDR3 nucleotides read TGTGCCAGCAGGTCTGACTATGGCTACACCTTC. Translating gives CASRSDYGYTF.

This clonotype was counted only a few times. The CDR3 DNA reads as TGCAGTGCTAGTCCTTGGGGGCCCCGGATGGAGCAGTACTTC. As protein: CSASPWGPRMEQYF. This chain joins TRBV20-1 and TRBJ2-7, with D tentatively TRBD1 (6 bases). Trimming removed 3 bases from V and 7 bases from J, with 19 bases in between. Per the germline V gene, CDR1 is DFQATT and CDR2 is SNEGSKA (reference sequence). This CDR3 spans 14 amino acids.

As to this clonotype: A junction boundary mismatches the germline segment, possibly from a read error. This chain links TRBV7-9 with TRBJ1-5, with D possibly being TRBD1 (6 bases). This CDR3 is 17 amino acids long. Germline CDR1 and CDR2: SEHNR and FQNEAQ (reference sequence). In nucleotides, the CDR3 is TGTGGCAGCAGCTTAGGGTCAGGGGAGAGTGGCAATCAGCCCCAGCATTTT. It specifies CGSSLGSGESGNQPQHF.

V is TRBV5-4 and J is TRBJ1-2; D unresolved. CDR3 length equals 15 residues. Per germline, CDR1 SGHNT and CDR2 YYREEE (reference sequence). V shed 0 bases and J shed 1 base, with 10 bases lying between them. The CDR3, as DNA: TGTGCCAGCAGCTTGGGGCAGAACATTAACTATGGCTACACCTTC. Amino acid sequence: CASSLGQNINYGYTF.

This chain connects TRBV5-1 to TRBJ2-7; 10 nucleotides agree with TRBD1. CDR1 SGHRS and CDR2 YFSETQ come from the germline V gene. The CDR3 spans 15 residues. V gave up 5 bases and J gave up 2 bases; unmatched junction bases: 7. The CDR3 region has the DNA TGCGCCAGCAGTCCAACCGGGACAGGGGCCTACGAGCAGTACTTC. This sequence encodes CASSPTGTGAYEQYF.

This clonotype appeared many times. The rearrangement uses TRBV15 and TRBJ2-2; the D is unclear. The CDR3 length is 13 residues. Germline V gene sequence: CDR1 LNHNV, CDR2 YYDKDF (reference sequence). The germline V and J ends were trimmed by 1 base and 3 bases, with 3 bases remaining between them. The CDR3 coding sequence is TGTGCCACCAGCAGAGGCGACACCGGGGAGCTGTTTTTT. It codes for CATSRGDTGELFF.

Comment on this clonotype: This may be a read error: a much more frequent sequence differs by one nucleotide. No conserved phenylalanine or tryptophan is present at the end of the CDR3, so a read error is the likely explanation. The chain is built from TRBV7-2 and TRBJ2-7, with unresolved D. The CDR3 is made up of 15 amino acids. Trimming removed 1 base at V and 5 bases at J, with 15 bases between. From germline, CDR1 is SGHTA and CDR2 FQGNSA. The CDR3 DNA follows: TGTGCCAGCAGCTTAGTGGGGAAAGGGCTTGACGAGCAGTACCTC. This sequence encodes CASSLVGKGLDEQYL.

The genes are TRBV29-1 and TRBJ2-7, with 7 bases identical to TRBD1. V lost 8 bases to trimming and J lost 9 bases; unmatched junction nucleotides: 7. The germline gives CDR1 SQVTM, CDR2 ANQGSEA. The CDR3 sequence is 10 residues long. This CDR3 is CSLGQVGQYF. The DNA of the CDR3 is TGCAGCCTCGGACAGGTCGGGCAGTACTTC.

The sample holds a few counts of this clonotype. This chain connects TRBV5-5 to TRBJ1-1, with D perhaps TRBD1 (6 bases). The CDR3 consists of 16 residues. Per the germline V gene, CDR1 is SGHKS and CDR2 is YYEKEE (reference sequence). V was shortened by 4 bases and J by 1 base, with 17 bases between the two germline ends. Here the CDR3 DNA reads TGTGCCAGCAGCCCACAGGGAAGTAAGGCGAACACTGAAGCTTTCTTT. Protein product: CASSPQGSKANTEAFF.

Of note for this clonotype: A read error is possible here, since a much larger clone lies one base away. V and J are TRBV2 and TRBJ2-5, with 10 bases that match TRBD2. The CDR3 contains 13 residues. The germline gives CDR1 SNHLY, CDR2 FYNNEI. The ends lost 10 bases at V and 3 bases at J; junction bases unmatched: 5. CDR3 nucleotide sequence: TGTGCCACGACCGGGACTAGCGAAGAGACCCAGTACTTC. Translating it yields CATTGTSEETQYF.

This clonotype has just a few counts. The rearrangement uses TRBV12-3 or TRBV12-4 and TRBJ1-6; D remains unclear. The germline V and J ends were trimmed by 7 bases and 5 bases, with 9 bases remaining between them. The CDR3 extends over 13 amino acids. For the CDR3, the DNA is TGTGCCAGCAAACTGCAGAATAATTCACCCCTCCACTTT. It translates to CASKLQNNSPLHF.

This clonotype appeared a few times. The chain has TRBV6-6 and TRBJ2-7; D is uncertain. Trimming removed 5 bases from V and 6 bases from J, with 14 bases in between. Germline CDR1 is MNHNY and CDR2 is SVGAGI (reference sequence). The CDR3 spans 13 residues. CDR3 nucleotides: TGTGCCAGCAGTAGCCTCTCCCAAGCCGAGCAGTACTTC. It is translated as CASSSLSQAEQYF.

Comment on this clonotype: At one boundary the junction diverges from the germline segment, which might be a read error. The chain links TRBV9 to TRBJ2-7, with TRBD2 matching 7 bases. The CDR3 has 13 amino acids. The germline gives CDR1 SGDLS, CDR2 YYNGEE. CDR3 amino acids: CASGVDPSGPRYF. CDR3 sequence (DNA): TGTGCCAGCGGCGTAGACCCTAGCGGCCCAAGGTACTTC.

This clonotype has a handful of counts. The genes are TRBV12-3 or TRBV12-4 and TRBJ2-5; 7 bases line up with TRBD1. V lost 1 base and J lost 9; bases outside the gene matches: 5. The length of the CDR3 is 13 residues. The CDR3 DNA is TGTGCCAGCAGTTTAGGAGAGGACAGGCCCCAGTACTTC. Protein: CASSLGEDRPQYF.

About this clonotype itself: A much larger clonotype is one base distant, so this may be a read error. The chain recombines TRBV7-2 with TRBJ1-6, with D tentatively TRBD1 (5 bases). The length of the CDR3 is 15 residues. Germline V CDR1 and CDR2: SGHTA, FQGNSA. V shed 4 bases and J shed 7 bases, with 14 bases lying between them. The CDR3 nucleotides are TGTGCCAGCAGCTCGGGGAGACAGCTAAATTCACCCCTCCACTTT. Protein: CASSSGRQLNSPLHF.

Details on this clonotype: Likely a read error: the CDR3 ends without its conserved phenylalanine or tryptophan. This chain links TRBV6-6 with TRBJ1-1, with TRBD1 matching over 12 bases. Looked up from germline, CDR1 is MNHNY and CDR2 is SVGAGI (reference sequence). V shed 2 bases, J shed 1 base, and the junction held 2 bases outside the gene matches. The CDR3 loop spans 16 amino acids. The DNA for the CDR3 is TGTGCCAGCAGTTACGGGACAGGGGGCAAGAACACTGAAGCTTTCCTT. This gives the protein CASSYGTGGKNTEAFL.

The V and J genes are TRBV6-6 and TRBJ2-7; D is perhaps TRBD2 (5 bases). V gave up 7 bases and J gave up 3 bases, with 13 bases separating them. CDR3 size: 13 residues. Germline V lookup: CDR1 MNHNY, CDR2 SVGAGI (reference sequence). In nucleotides, the CDR3 is TGTGCCAGCACCGGGATCCCCAGCTACGAGCAGTACTTC. It specifies CASTGIPSYEQYF.